Sequencing of this TCR beta chain was carried out in a study of T cell changes during pregnancy in multiple sclerosis. Sequenced by immunoSEQ multiplex PCR; TCRdb stores in-frame clones only, minus some. The repertoire includes 50,000 to 65,000 clones, around 93% of them detected once, and 0.76% sits in the top ten. V was trimmed by 0 bases and J by 10 bases, leaving 15 bases between them. Germline lookup yields CDR1 MNHEY and CDR2 SVGAGI. This CDR3 has 14 amino acids. This chain joins TRBV6-5 and TRBJ1-2, with D perhaps matching TRBD1 (5 bases). The material sequenced was CD4+ T cells from peripheral blood mononuclear cells, taken in the first trimester of pregnancy. The sequence derives from a female donor with multiple sclerosis, enrolled in a pregnancy study. The CDR3 DNA follows: TGTGCCAGCAGTTACTCGACAGTGGAACTCACCTACACCTTC. Its protein product is CASSYSTVELTYTF.